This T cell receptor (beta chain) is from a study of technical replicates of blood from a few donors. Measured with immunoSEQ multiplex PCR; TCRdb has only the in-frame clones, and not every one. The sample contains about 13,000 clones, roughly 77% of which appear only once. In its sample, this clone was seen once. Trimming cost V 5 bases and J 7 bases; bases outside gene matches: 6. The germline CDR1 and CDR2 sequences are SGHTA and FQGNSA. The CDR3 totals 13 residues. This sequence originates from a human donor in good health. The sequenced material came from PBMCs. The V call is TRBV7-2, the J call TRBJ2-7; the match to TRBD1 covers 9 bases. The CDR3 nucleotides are TGTGCCAGCAGCCTGGACAGGGGAAGGGAGCAGTACTTC. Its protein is CASSLDRGREQYF.